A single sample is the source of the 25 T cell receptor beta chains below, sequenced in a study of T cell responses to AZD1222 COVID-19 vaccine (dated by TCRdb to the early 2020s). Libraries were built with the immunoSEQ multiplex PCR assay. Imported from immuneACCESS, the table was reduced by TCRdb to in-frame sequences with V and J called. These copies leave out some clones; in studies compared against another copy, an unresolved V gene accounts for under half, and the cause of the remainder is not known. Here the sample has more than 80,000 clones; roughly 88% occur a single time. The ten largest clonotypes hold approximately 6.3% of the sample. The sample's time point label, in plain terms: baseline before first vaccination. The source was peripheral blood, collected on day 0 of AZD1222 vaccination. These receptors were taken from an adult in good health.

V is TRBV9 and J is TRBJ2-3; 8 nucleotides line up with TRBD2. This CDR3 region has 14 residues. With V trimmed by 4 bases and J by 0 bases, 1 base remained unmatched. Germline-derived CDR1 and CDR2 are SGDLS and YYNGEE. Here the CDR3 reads CASSPSGSTDTQYF. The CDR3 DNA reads TGTGCCAGCAGCCCTAGCGGGAGCACAGATACGCAGTATTTT.

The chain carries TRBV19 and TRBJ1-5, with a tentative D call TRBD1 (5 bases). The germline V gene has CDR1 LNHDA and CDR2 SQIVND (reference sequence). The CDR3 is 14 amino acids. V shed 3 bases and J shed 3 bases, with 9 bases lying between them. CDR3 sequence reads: CASSILDNNQPQHF. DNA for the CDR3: TGTGCCAGTAGTATCCTGGACAACAATCAGCCCCAGCATTTT.

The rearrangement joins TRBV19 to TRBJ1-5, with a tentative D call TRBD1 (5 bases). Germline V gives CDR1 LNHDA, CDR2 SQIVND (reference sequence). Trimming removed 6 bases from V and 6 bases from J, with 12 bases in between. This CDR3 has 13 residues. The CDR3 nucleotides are TGTGCCAGTAGCCGGGACGAGGTTCAGCCCCAGCATTTT. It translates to CASSRDEVQPQHF.

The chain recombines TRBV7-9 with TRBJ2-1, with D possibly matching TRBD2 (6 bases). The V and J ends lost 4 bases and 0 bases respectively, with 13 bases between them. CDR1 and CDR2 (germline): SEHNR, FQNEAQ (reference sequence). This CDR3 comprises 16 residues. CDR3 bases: TGTGCCAGCAGCTCGACTACTAGCCTCTCCTACAATGAGCAGTTCTTC. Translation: CASSSTTSLSYNEQFF.

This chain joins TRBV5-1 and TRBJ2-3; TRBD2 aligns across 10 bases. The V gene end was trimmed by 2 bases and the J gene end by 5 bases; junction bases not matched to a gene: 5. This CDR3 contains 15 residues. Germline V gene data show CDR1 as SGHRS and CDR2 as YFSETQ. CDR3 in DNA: TGCGCCAGCAGCTTAGGACTAGCGGCTTTAGATACGCAGTATTTT. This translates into CASSLGLAALDTQYF. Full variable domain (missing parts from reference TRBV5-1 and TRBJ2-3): KAGVTQTPRYLIKTRGQQVTLSCSPISGHRSVSWYQQTPGQGLQFLFEYFSETQRNKGNFPGRFSGRQFSNSRSEMNVSTLELGDSALYLCASSLGLAALDTQYFGPGTRLTVL.

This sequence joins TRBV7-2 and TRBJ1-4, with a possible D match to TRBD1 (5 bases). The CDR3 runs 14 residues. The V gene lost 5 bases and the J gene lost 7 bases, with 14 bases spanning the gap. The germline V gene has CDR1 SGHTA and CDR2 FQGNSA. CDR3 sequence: CASSPMGEGEKLFF. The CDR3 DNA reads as TGTGCCAGCAGCCCGATGGGGGAGGGTGAAAAACTGTTTTTT.

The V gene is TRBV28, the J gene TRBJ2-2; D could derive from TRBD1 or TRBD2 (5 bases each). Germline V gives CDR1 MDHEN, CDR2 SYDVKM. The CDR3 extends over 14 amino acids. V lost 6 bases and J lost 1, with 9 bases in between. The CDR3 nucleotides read TGTGCCAGCAGGTGGGGACGGAACACCGGGGAGCTGTTTTTT. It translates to CASRWGRNTGELFF.

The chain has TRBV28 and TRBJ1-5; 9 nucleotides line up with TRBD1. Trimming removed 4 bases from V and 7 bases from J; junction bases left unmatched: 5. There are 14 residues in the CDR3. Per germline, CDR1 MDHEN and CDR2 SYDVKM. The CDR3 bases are TGTGCCAGCAGTTCCCGGACAGGGGCCCAGCCCCAGCATTTT. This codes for CASSSRTGAQPQHF.

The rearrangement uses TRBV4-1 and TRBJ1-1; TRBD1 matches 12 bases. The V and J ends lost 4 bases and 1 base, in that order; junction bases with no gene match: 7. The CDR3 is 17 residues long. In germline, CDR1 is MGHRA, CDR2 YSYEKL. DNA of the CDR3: TGCGCCAGCAGCCCCGAGGGGACAGGGGGCGCGAACACTGAAGCTTTCTTT. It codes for CASSPEGTGGANTEAFF.

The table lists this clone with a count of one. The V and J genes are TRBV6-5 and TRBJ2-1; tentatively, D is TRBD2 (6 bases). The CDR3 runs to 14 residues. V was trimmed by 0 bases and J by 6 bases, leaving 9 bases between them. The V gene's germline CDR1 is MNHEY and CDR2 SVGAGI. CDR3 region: CASSYSASVNEQFF. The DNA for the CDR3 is TGTGCCAGCAGTTACTCGGCTAGCGTCAATGAGCAGTTCTTC.

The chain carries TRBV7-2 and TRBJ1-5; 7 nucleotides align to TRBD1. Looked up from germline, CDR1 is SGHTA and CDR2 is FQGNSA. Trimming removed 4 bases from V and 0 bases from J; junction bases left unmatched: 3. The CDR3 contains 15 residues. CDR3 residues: CASSSRGDSNQPQHF. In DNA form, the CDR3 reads TGTGCCAGCAGCTCCAGGGGGGATAGCAATCAGCCCCAGCATTTT.

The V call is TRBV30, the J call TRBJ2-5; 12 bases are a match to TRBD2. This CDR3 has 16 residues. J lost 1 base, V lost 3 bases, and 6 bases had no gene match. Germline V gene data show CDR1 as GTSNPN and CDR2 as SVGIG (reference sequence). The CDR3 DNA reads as TGTGCCTGGAGGAGACTAGCGGGAGTTTTCCAAGAGACCCAGTACTTC. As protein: CAWRRLAGVFQETQYF.

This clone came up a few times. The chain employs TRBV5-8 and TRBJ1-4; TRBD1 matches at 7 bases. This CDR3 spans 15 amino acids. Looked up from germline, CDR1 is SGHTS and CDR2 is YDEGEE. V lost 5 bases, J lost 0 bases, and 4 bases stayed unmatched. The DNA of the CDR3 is TGTGCCAGCAGAGGTGGGACAGCAACTAATGAAAAACTGTTTTTT. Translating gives CASRGGTATNEKLFF.

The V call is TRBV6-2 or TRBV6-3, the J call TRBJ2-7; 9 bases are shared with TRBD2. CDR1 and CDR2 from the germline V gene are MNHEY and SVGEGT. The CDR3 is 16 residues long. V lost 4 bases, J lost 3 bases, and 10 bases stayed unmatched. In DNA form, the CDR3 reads TGTGCCAGCAGTTTACTTAGCGGGAGTGGGTTCTACGAGCAGTACTTC. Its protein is CASSLLSGSGFYEQYF.

For the CDR3, the DNA is TGCAGCGTTGAAGATGGACTCACCGGGGAGCTGTTTTTT. Amino acids: CSVEDGLTGELFF. The V and J genes are TRBV29-1 and TRBJ2-2; tentative D call: TRBD2 (5 bases). The germline V and J ends were trimmed by 0 bases and 4 bases, with 6 bases remaining between them. The CDR3 has 13 residues. The germline V gene encodes CDR1 SQVTM and CDR2 ANQGSEA.

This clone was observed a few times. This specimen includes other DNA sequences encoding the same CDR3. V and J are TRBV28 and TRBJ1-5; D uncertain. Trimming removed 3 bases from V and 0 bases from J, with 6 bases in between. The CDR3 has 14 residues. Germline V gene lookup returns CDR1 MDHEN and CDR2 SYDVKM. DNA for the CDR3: TGTGCCAGCAGTTTTAGGTATAGCAATCAGCCCCAGCATTTT. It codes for CASSFRYSNQPQHF.

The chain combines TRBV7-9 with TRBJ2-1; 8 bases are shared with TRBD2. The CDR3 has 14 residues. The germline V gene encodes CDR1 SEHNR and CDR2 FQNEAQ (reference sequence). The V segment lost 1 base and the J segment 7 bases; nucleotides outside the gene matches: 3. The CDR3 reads CASSLGTSGNEQFF. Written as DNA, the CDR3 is TGTGCCAGCAGCTTAGGTACTAGCGGTAATGAGCAGTTCTTC. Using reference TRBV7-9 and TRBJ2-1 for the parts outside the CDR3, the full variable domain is DTGVSQNPRHKITKRGQNVTFRCDPISEHNRLYWYRQTLGQGPEFLTYFQNEAQLEKSRLLSDRFSAERPKGSFSTLEIQRTEQGDSAMYLCASSLGTSGNEQFFGPGTRLTVL.

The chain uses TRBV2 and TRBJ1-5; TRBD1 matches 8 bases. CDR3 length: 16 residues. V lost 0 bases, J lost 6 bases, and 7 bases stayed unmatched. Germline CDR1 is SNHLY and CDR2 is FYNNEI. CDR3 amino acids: CASSEAQGALSQPQHF. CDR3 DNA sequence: TGTGCCAGCAGTGAAGCGCAGGGGGCGCTAAGTCAGCCCCAGCATTTT.

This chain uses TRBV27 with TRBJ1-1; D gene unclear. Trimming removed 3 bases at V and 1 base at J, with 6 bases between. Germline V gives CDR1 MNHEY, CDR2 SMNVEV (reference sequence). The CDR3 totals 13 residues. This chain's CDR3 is CASSFRGNTEAFF. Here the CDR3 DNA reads TGTGCCAGCAGTTTTCGGGGGAACACTGAAGCTTTCTTT.

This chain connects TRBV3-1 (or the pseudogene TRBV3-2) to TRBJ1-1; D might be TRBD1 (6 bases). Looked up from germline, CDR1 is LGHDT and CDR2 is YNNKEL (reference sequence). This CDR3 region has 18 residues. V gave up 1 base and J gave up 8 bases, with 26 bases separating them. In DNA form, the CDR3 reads TGTGCCAGCAGCCAAGGGCGGGGCAAAGCAGGGGCGACGGGAGAAGCTTTCTTT. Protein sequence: CASSQGRGKAGATGEAFF.

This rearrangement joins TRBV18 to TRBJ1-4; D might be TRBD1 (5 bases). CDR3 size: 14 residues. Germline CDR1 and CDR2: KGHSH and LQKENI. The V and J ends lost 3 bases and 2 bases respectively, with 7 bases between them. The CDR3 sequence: CASSPYRTNEKLFF. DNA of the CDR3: TGTGCCAGCTCACCGTACAGGACTAATGAAAAACTGTTTTTT.

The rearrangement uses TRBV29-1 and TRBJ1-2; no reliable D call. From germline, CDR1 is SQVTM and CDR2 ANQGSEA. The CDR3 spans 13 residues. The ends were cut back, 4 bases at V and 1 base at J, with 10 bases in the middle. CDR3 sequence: CSVVSKNNYGYTF. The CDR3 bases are TGCAGCGTTGTTTCCAAGAATAACTATGGCTACACCTTC.

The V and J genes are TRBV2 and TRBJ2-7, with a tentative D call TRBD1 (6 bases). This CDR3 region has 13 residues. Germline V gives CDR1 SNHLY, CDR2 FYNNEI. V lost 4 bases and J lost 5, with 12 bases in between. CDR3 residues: CASSVAGADEQYF. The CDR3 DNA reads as TGTGCCAGCAGTGTAGCAGGGGCTGACGAGCAGTACTTC.

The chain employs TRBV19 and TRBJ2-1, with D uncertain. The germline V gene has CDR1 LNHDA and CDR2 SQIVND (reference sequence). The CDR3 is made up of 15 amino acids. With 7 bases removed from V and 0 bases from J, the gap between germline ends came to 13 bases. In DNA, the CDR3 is TGTGCCAGTAACCGCCGCGCCGTCTCCTACAATGAGCAGTTCTTC. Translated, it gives CASNRRAVSYNEQFF. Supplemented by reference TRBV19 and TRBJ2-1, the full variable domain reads DGGITQSPKYLFRKEGQNVTLSCEQNLNHDAMYWYRQDPGQGLRLIYYSQIVNDFQKGDIAEGYSVSREKKESFPLTVTSAQKNPTAFYLCASNRRAVSYNEQFFGPGTRLTVL.

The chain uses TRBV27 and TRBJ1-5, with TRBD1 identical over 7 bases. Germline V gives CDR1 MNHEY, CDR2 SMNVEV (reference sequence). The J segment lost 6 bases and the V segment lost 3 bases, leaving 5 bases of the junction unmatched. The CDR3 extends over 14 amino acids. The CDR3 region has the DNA TGTGCCAGCAGTTTCTCGACAGGGAGTCAGCCCCAGCATTTT. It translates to CASSFSTGSQPQHF.